The sequence of this T cell receptor (beta chain) was determined in a study of identical twins. One entry per CDR3 protein, called by TCRdb with MiXCR from the 5' RACE reads. The sample lists some 1,700,000 distinct CDR3 sequences, roughly 35% occurring once. This clonotype was counted ten times or more. This CDR3 is 12 amino acids long. The germline gives CDR1 SGHRS, CDR2 YFSETQ. The V and J ends lost 4 bases and 5 bases respectively, with 10 bases between them. This clonotype was obtained from a newborn girl in good health. V gene TRBV5-1 combines with J gene TRBJ2-7; D is unclear. Sequencing was carried out using cord blood. CDR3 region: CASSPPSNEQYF. CDR3 coding DNA: TGCGCCAGCAGCCCACCTTCAAACGAGCAGTACTTC.